The source of this T cell receptor beta chain is a study of response to subunit inactivated influenza vaccine. Study conclusions and caveats: Authors proposed each seasonal influenza vaccination draws in few new T cells.

Trimming stripped 4 bases from V and 5 bases from J, with 12 bases between. This CDR3 contains 13 residues. Germline CDR1 is LGHNA and CDR2 is YNFKEQ. Worth noting for this clonotype: The antigen is undetermined.

One entry per CDR3 protein, called by TCRdb with MiXCR from the RT-PCR reads. The data contain about 650,000 distinct CDR3 sequences, about 15% of them seen just once; the ten biggest clones take up around a tenth. The chain carries TRBV4-2 and TRBJ2-7; D perhaps matches TRBD1 (5 bases). Specimen: PBMCs from blood, collected 11 to 12 days after vaccination. The source of this sequence is a man aged 50-59 years who received an inactivated influenza vaccine. The CDR3 nucleotides read TGTGCCAGCAGCCGAATGGTAGGGGACGAGCAGTACTTC. This sequence encodes CASSRMVGDEQYF.